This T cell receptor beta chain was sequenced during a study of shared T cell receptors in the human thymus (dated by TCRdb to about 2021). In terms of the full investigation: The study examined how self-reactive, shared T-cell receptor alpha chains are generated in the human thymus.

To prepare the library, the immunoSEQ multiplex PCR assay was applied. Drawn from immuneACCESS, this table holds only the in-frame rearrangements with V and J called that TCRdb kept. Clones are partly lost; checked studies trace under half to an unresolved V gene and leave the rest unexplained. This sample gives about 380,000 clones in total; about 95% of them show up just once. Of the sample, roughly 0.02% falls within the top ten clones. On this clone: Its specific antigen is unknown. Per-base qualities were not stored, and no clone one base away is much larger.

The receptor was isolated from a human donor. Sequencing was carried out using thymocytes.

The nucleotides read TGTGCCAGCAGTTCACCTCGGCGCCTACCCTACAATGAGCAGTTCTTC. This translates into CASSSPRRLPYNEQFF. The chain employs TRBV27 and TRBJ2-1; the D gene lacks a confident call. The germline V gene encodes CDR1 MNHEY and CDR2 SMNVEV (reference sequence). The V end loses 4 bases and the J end loses 2 bases, and a stretch of 15 bases separates them. The CDR3 contains 16 residues, cysteine and phenylalanine counted. Kept here is only the CDR3 DNA, which spans 48 bases and is read in frame from base 1.